These 27 T cell receptor beta chains were all obtained from the same sample, sequenced in a study of T cell responses to AZD1222 COVID-19 vaccine. Method: immunoSEQ multiplex PCR; TCRdb's copy keeps in-frame clones and lacks some. The table includes tens of thousands of clones, approximately 90% detected once. The source was peripheral blood, collected on day 0 of AZD1222 vaccination. The receptors here all came from an adult in good health.

This chain joins TRBV27 and TRBJ2-7; 7 bases are a match to TRBD2. Germline V gene lookup returns CDR1 MNHEY and CDR2 SMNVEV (reference sequence). This CDR3 contains 15 residues. Trimming cost V 8 bases and J 2 bases; bases outside gene matches: 12. CDR3: CASGLGGKSTYEQYF. The CDR3 DNA reads TGTGCCAGCGGACTAGGTGGTAAATCAACCTACGAGCAGTACTTC.

CDR3 bases: TGTGCCAGCAGCTTAGTTAAGGCTAGCACGATGAATGAGCAGTTCTTC. This translates into CASSLVKASTMNEQFF. The chain carries TRBV7-3 and TRBJ2-1; possibly TRBD2 for D (5 bases). The ends were cut back, 2 bases at V and 7 bases at J, with 18 bases in the middle. This CDR3 has 16 residues. CDR1 is SGHTA and CDR2 is FQGTGA in the germline V gene. The whole variable domain, remainder taken from reference TRBV7-3 and TRBJ2-1, is GAGVSQTPSNKVTEKGKYVELRCDPISGHTALYWYRQSLGQGPEFLIYFQGTGAADDSGLPNDRFFAVRPEGSVSTLKIQRTERGDSAVYLCASSLVKASTMNEQFFGPGTRLTVL.

J is TRBJ2-3 and V is TRBV5-1, with 12 positions matching TRBD2. The CDR3 spans 16 residues. Unmatched junction bases numbered 1, after V lost 0 bases and J lost 2 bases. Germline V gives CDR1 SGHRS, CDR2 YFSETQ. CDR3 protein: CASSLGTSGNTDTQYF. The CDR3 nucleotides are TGCGCCAGCAGCTTGGGGACTAGCGGGAACACAGATACGCAGTATTTT.

The J gene is TRBJ2-4, the V gene TRBV4-2; maybe TRBD1 (5 bases). The CDR3 length is 14 residues. CDR1 is LGHNA, CDR2 YNFKEQ, per germline. Trimming removed 7 bases from V and 5 bases from J, with 15 bases in between. CDR3 sequence reads: CASTPGLGQNIQYF. The CDR3 nucleotides read TGTGCCAGCACCCCAGGGCTGGGGCAAAACATTCAGTACTTC.

In this sample, this clone turned up a few times. The rearrangement links TRBV6-2 or TRBV6-3 to TRBJ1-5; D ambiguous. The CDR3 loop spans 15 amino acids. V was pared by 7 bases and J by 3 bases, with 16 bases between. Germline values: CDR1 MNHEY, CDR2 SVGEGT. CDR3 DNA: TGTGCCAGCACCCCTCGTCGCGAAGCCAATCAGCCCCAGCATTTT. Its protein is CASTPRREANQPQHF.

The chain combines TRBV27 with TRBJ2-3; 9 bases are shared with TRBD1. V gave up 4 bases and J gave up 3 bases; unmatched junction bases: 5. The CDR3 contains 15 residues. The germline gives CDR1 MNHEY, CDR2 SMNVEV (reference sequence). The DNA of the CDR3 is TGTGCCAGCAGTTCTCCCGGGACAGGGACAGATACGCAGTATTTT. It translates to CASSSPGTGTDTQYF.

The rearrangement uses TRBV5-4 and TRBJ1-4, with D possibly matching TRBD1 (6 bases). The CDR3 sequence is 14 residues long. Trimming stripped 5 bases from V and 7 bases from J, with 15 bases between. Germline-derived CDR1 and CDR2 are SGHNT and YYREEE (reference sequence). The CDR3 DNA follows: TGTGCCAGCAGTCCAGGGGTTGACGGTGAAAAACTGTTTTTT. Translation gives CASSPGVDGEKLFF.

The chain uses TRBV9 and TRBJ2-5; 8 bases match TRBD2. Looked up from germline, CDR1 is SGDLS and CDR2 is YYNGEE. The CDR3 sequence is 15 residues long. V lost 2 bases and J lost 5; bases outside the gene matches: 8. The CDR3 spells CASSVDRGGMETQYF. CDR3 DNA sequence: TGTGCCAGCAGCGTTGACCGGGGGGGCATGGAGACCCAGTACTTC.

The rearrangement uses TRBV29-1 and TRBJ1-1; D is undetermined. V lost 6 bases, J lost 0 bases, and 8 bases lay in between. CDR1 SQVTM and CDR2 ANQGSEA come from the germline V gene. The CDR3 length is 12 residues. The CDR3 reads CSVVTVNTEAFF. DNA for the CDR3: TGCAGCGTCGTCACTGTGAACACTGAAGCTTTCTTT.

The CDR3 loop reads CASSFFRTTNEKLFF. In DNA, the CDR3 is TGTGCCAGCAGTTTCTTTCGAACAACTAATGAAAAACTGTTTTTT. J is TRBJ1-4 and V is TRBV28; D is uncertain. Germline V lookup: CDR1 MDHEN, CDR2 SYDVKM. The CDR3 spans 15 residues. V was cut by 3 bases and J by 0 bases, with 8 bases left in between.

The chain joins TRBV27 to TRBJ1-1; no definite D call. The CDR3 consists of 13 residues. CDR1 is MNHEY and CDR2 is SMNVEV in the germline V gene (reference sequence). Trimming pared 4 bases from V and 11 bases from J, leaving 17 bases between. The CDR3: CASSSRPRASAFF. In DNA form, the CDR3 reads TGTGCCAGCAGTTCGCGGCCCCGGGCGAGCGCTTTCTTT.

V usage is TRBV6-1 and J usage is TRBJ1-5; D unresolved. The CDR3 has 13 residues. Germline-derived CDR1 and CDR2 are MNHNS and SASEGT. The ends were cut back, 3 bases at V and 4 bases at J, with 7 bases in the middle. CDR3: CASSEGLNQPQHF. CDR3 sequence (DNA): TGTGCCAGCAGTGAGGGTCTTAATCAGCCCCAGCATTTT.

The chain combines TRBV18 with TRBJ1-6; D not resolved. V was cut by 2 bases and J by 5 bases, with 10 bases left in between. Per the germline V gene, CDR1 is KGHSH and CDR2 is LQKENI. The CDR3 spans 15 residues. The CDR3 reads CASSPGVADNSPLHF. The CDR3 DNA sequence: TGTGCCAGCTCACCAGGGGTGGCAGATAATTCACCCCTCCACTTT.

The genes are TRBV6-5 and TRBJ2-7, with TRBD2 matching 7 bases. The CDR3 length is 15 residues. Per the germline V gene, CDR1 is MNHEY and CDR2 is SVGAGI. With 6 bases clipped from V and 4 bases from J, the junction kept 12 bases outside the gene matches. The CDR3 DNA follows: TGTGCCAGCAGCACTCTAGGCGGGAGTTTGTACGAGCAGTACTTC. Protein sequence: CASSTLGGSLYEQYF.

V and J are TRBV5-5 and TRBJ2-1; 7 positions agree with TRBD2. Germline CDR1 is SGHKS and CDR2 is YYEKEE (reference sequence). This CDR3 comprises 13 residues. Trimming removed 0 bases from V and 10 bases from J; junction bases left unmatched: 4. The CDR3 coding sequence is TGTGCCAGCAGCTTGGAATGGGGAGGGGAGCAGTTCTTC. This gives the protein CASSLEWGGEQFF.

CDR3 sequence reads: CASSYGGASNQPQHF. CDR3 coding DNA: TGTGCCAGCAGCTACGGGGGGGCTAGCAATCAGCCCCAGCATTTT. The chain uses TRBV9 and TRBJ1-5, with D perhaps TRBD1 (6 bases). Germline V CDR1 and CDR2: SGDLS, YYNGEE. V was pared by 4 bases and J by 0 bases, with 11 bases between. The CDR3 consists of 15 residues.

This clone showed up just a few times. The chain recombines TRBV28 with TRBJ1-1, with D unclear. The CDR3 is made up of 12 amino acids. With 2 bases removed from V and 7 bases from J, the gap between germline ends came to 8 bases. Germline CDR1 is MDHEN and CDR2 is SYDVKM. The CDR3 DNA reads TGTGCCAGCAGTTTAGACGGATATGAAGCTTTCTTT. Translated: CASSLDGYEAFF.

The chain is built from TRBV28 and TRBJ1-1, with a tentative D call TRBD1 (5 bases). V was clipped by 4 bases and J by 6 bases, with 18 bases between them. The CDR3 is 15 residues long. Looked up from germline, CDR1 is MDHEN and CDR2 is SYDVKM. The CDR3 sequence: CASSSGTAVYSEAFF. CDR3 DNA sequence: TGTGCCAGCAGTTCCGGGACGGCGGTTTATTCTGAAGCTTTCTTT. Full variable domain (remainder filled in from reference TRBV28 and TRBJ1-1): DVKVTQSSRYLVKRTGEKVFLECVQDMDHENMFWYRQDPGLGLRLIYFSYDVKMKEKGDIPEGYSVSREKKERFSLILESASTNQTSMYLCASSSGTAVYSEAFFGQGTRLTVV.

The V and J genes are TRBV6-4 and TRBJ2-1, with 11 bases aligning to TRBD2. The CDR3 sequence is 16 residues long. Germline V gene lookup returns CDR1 MRHNA and CDR2 SNTAGT. V was clipped by 3 bases and J by 7 bases; unmatched bases: 8. The CDR3 bases are TGTGCCAGCAGTGAAGGAACTAGCGGGAGTGGGAATGAGCAGTTCTTC. This sequence encodes CASSEGTSGSGNEQFF.

The V gene is TRBV9, the J gene TRBJ2-1; possibly TRBD2 for D (6 bases). Trimming removed 0 bases from V and 3 bases from J, with 10 bases in between. This CDR3 is 15 amino acids long. Germline V lookup: CDR1 SGDLS, CDR2 YYNGEE. CDR3 in amino acids: CASSVGGNNYNEQFF. CDR3 DNA: TGTGCCAGCAGCGTAGGCGGGAACAACTACAATGAGCAGTTCTTC.

This chain links TRBV27 with TRBJ2-1; 9 positions match TRBD2. V was pared by 6 bases and J by 7 bases, with 4 bases of the junction left unmatched. Germline values: CDR1 MNHEY, CDR2 SMNVEV (reference sequence). The CDR3 is 13 residues long. The CDR3 sequence: CASRASGVNEQFF. DNA for the CDR3: TGTGCCAGCAGGGCTAGCGGGGTGAATGAGCAGTTCTTC.

The table lists this clone with a few counts. This chain uses TRBV28 with TRBJ2-2; no reliable D call. This CDR3 spans 13 amino acids. Germline CDR1 and CDR2: MDHEN and SYDVKM. V dropped 5 bases and J dropped 2 bases, with 6 bases sitting between them. Written as DNA, the CDR3 is TGTGCCAGCAGTATCAGTAACACCGGGGAGCTGTTTTTT. It encodes CASSISNTGELFF.

Concerning this clone itself: One end of the junction fails to match germline, which may point to a read error. The rearrangement uses TRBV18 and TRBJ2-2; D might be TRBD1 (6 bases). This CDR3 has 15 amino acids. In germline, CDR1 is KGHSH, CDR2 LQKENI. CDR3 sequence reads: CASSPQGTNTGELFF. The CDR3, as DNA: TGTGCCAGCTCCCCACAGGGAACGAACACCGGGGAGCTGTTTTTT.

This clone was found once. The V and J genes are TRBV5-8 and TRBJ1-4, with a tentative D call TRBD1 (5 bases). CDR3 length: 14 residues. V lost 5 bases, J lost 3 bases, and 11 bases lay in between. CDR1 is SGHTS and CDR2 is YDEGEE in the germline V gene. CDR3 sequence: CASRRQGANEKLFF. In DNA, the CDR3 is TGTGCCAGCAGACGGCAGGGTGCTAATGAAAAACTGTTTTTT.

The rearrangement links TRBV7-9 to TRBJ2-3, with unresolved D. The CDR3 sequence is 15 residues long. Trimming cost V 5 bases and J 0 bases, with 12 bases left between them. Germline V gene data show CDR1 as SEHNR and CDR2 as FQNEAQ (reference sequence). CDR3 amino acids: CASSASVGSTDTQYF. In DNA form, the CDR3 reads TGTGCCAGCAGCGCAAGCGTGGGGAGCACAGATACGCAGTATTTT.

The chain carries TRBV6-2 or TRBV6-3 and TRBJ1-4, with TRBD1 matching 8 bases. The CDR3 totals 12 residues. J was trimmed by 13 bases and V by 6 bases; bases with no gene match: 7. Per the germline V gene, CDR1 is MNHEY and CDR2 is SVGEGT. CDR3: CASSYGTGPLFF. The CDR3 DNA reads TGTGCCAGCAGCTATGGGACAGGACCACTGTTTTTT.

V and J are TRBV5-1 and TRBJ2-5; 8 bases are a match to TRBD2. Germline CDR1 SGHRS, CDR2 YFSETQ. CDR3 size: 14 residues. V was pared by 4 bases and J by 5 bases, with 7 bases of the junction left unmatched. CDR3 amino acids: CASSIRGTRETQYF. As DNA, the CDR3 is TGCGCCAGCAGCATTCGCGGGACTAGGGAGACCCAGTACTTC.